These T cell receptor beta chains were read from a single sample in a study of OX40 agonist ivuxolimab in advanced cancers. This table comes from immunoSEQ multiplex PCR, and its TCRdb copy is limited to in-frame clones, with some not included. This table has more than 55,000 clones, over 75% appearing once. Sequenced material: CD4+ or CD8+ T cells sorted from blood, taken in a trial of the OX40 agonist ivuxolimab. All receptors derive from an adult with an advanced solid tumor such as melanoma, head and neck, liver or kidney cancer. CDR3s include the opening cysteine and the closing phenylalanine or tryptophan. D genes are given only for firm matches. Clone size, where shown, is once, few, many, or a class for clones that have expanded.

CDR3,V,J,size,D
CASSTGQGNYGYTF,TRBV6-6,TRBJ1-2,.,TRBD1
CASSVDYGGANVLTF,TRBV9,TRBJ2-6,.,.
CASSRGTGDHQPQHF,TRBV2,TRBJ1-5,.,TRBD1
CASSPVQGAGTEAFF,TRBV7-9,TRBJ1-1,.,TRBD1
CASSLRAGGNTGELFF,TRBV7-2,TRBJ2-2,.,TRBD2
CASSWDRGHYEQYF,TRBV2,TRBJ2-7,.,TRBD1
CASSTPGTGAGSNQPQHF,TRBV19,TRBJ1-5,.,TRBD1
CASGDRTALALLSYEQYF,TRBV6-4,TRBJ2-7,.,.
CASSLARGPTYEQYF,TRBV28,TRBJ2-7,.,.
CASSQDQKQGENYGYTF,TRBV4-2,TRBJ1-2,.,TRBD1
CASSPFQATDTQYF,TRBV7-3,TRBJ2-3,.,.
CASIRRGLAEQFF,TRBV6-1,TRBJ2-1,.,.
CATSTGTGGETQYF,TRBV15,TRBJ2-5,.,.
CASSPSGTGIGYTF,TRBV27,TRBJ1-2,.,TRBD1
CAISDIIGSGNYEQYF,TRBV10-3,TRBJ2-7,.,.
CASKNGGTAGNTIYF,TRBV6-5,TRBJ1-3,.,.
CASSPDSLVGQPQHF,TRBV6-4,TRBJ1-5,.,.
CASSPGRMNTEAFF,TRBV18,TRBJ1-1,.,.
CASSPGSGYEQYF,TRBV14,TRBJ2-7,.,.
CASSLAQLAVQETQYF,TRBV7-2,TRBJ2-5,.,TRBD2
CASSEAGGRPGELFF,TRBV6-1,TRBJ2-2,.,TRBD1
CSVVRDSHTQYF,TRBV29-1,TRBJ2-3,.,TRBD1
CASSEEGVSNQPQHF,TRBV2,TRBJ1-5,.,.
CASSQDRTNTGELFF,TRBV11-3,TRBJ2-2,.,.
CASSLRGPPYQETQYF,TRBV7-9,TRBJ2-5,.,.
CASSQGVGNEKLFF,TRBV5-4,TRBJ1-4,once,TRBD1
CASSSSPLNTGELFF,TRBV7-9,TRBJ2-2,.,.
CASSILSGTSTEAFF,TRBV19,TRBJ1-1,.,.
CAWSRDSKPQHF,TRBV30,TRBJ1-5,.,.
CASSLEGLGEKLFF,TRBV5-1,TRBJ1-4,.,.
CASSSGTGMETQYF,TRBV5-1,TRBJ2-5,.,TRBD1
CASSGADTYNEQFF,TRBV11-3,TRBJ2-1,.,.
CSVQQGTEAFF,TRBV29-1,TRBJ1-1,.,.
CASNPTALSYEQYF,TRBV6-1,TRBJ2-7,.,.
CASNRGEQPQHF,TRBV2,TRBJ1-5,few,TRBD1
CASRTESTDTQYF,TRBV6-5,TRBJ2-3,.,.
CASSTGTFNQPQHF,TRBV5-6,TRBJ1-5,.,.
CASSPQGNQPQHF,TRBV6-5,TRBJ1-5,.,.
CASSYTEETQYF,TRBV6-6,TRBJ2-5,.,.
CASSQGQNTGELFF,TRBV5-1,TRBJ2-2,.,.
CASSFGPDSGNTIYF,TRBV7-2,TRBJ1-3,.,.
CASSIALAKETQYF,TRBV19,TRBJ2-5,.,TRBD2
CASSSRPGLAGGPTGELFF,TRBV9,TRBJ2-2,few,TRBD2